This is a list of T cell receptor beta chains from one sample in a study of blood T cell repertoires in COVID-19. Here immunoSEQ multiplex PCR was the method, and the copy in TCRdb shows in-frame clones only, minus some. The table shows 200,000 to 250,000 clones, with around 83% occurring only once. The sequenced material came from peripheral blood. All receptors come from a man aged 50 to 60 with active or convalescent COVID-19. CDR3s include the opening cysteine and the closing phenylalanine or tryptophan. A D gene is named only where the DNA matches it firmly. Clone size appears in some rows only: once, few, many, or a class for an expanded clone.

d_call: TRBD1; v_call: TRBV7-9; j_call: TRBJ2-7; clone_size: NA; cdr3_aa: CASSFEGGAGEQYF; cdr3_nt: TGTGCCAGCAGCTTCGAAGGGGGCGCGGGCGAGCAGTACTTC
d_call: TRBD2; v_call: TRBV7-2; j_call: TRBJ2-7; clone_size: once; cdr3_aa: CASSLDGTSGMIQYF; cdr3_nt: TGTGCCAGCAGCTTAGATGGGACTAGCGGGATGATTCAGTACTTC
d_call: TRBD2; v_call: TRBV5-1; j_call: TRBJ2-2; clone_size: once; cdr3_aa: CASSLEGTSETGELFF; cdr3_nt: TGCGCCAGCAGCTTGGAAGGGACTAGCGAGACCGGGGAGCTGTTTTTT
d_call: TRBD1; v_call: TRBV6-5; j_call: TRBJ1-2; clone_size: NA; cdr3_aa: CASTSLTGAPGYTF; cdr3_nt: TGTGCCAGCACAAGCCTCACAGGGGCGCCCGGCTACACCTTC
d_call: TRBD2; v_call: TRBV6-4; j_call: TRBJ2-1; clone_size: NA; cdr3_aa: CASSPKLAGVDNEQFF; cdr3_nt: TGTGCCAGCAGTCCGAAACTAGCGGGAGTCGACAATGAGCAGTTCTTC
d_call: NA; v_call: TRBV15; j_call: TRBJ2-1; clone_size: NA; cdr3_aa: CATSSPTSGRGDEQFF; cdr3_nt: TGTGCCACCAGCAGTCCCACCTCGGGGAGGGGGGATGAGCAGTTCTTC
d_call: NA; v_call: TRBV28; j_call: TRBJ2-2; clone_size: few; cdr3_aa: CASSLTQGNTGELFF; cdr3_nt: TGTGCCAGCAGTTTAACCCAGGGGAACACCGGGGAGCTGTTTTTT
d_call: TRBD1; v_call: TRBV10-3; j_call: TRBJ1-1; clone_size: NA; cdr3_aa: CATNRGGRTEAFF; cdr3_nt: TGTGCCACCAACAGGGGGGGGAGAACTGAAGCTTTCTTT
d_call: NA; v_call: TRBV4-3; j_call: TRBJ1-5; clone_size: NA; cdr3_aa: CASSQRDNGQPQHF; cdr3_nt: TGCGCCAGCAGCCAACGGGATAATGGTCAGCCCCAGCATTTT
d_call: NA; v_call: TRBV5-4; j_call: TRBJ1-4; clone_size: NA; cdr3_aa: CASSPSTNEKLFF; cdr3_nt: TGTGCCAGCAGCCCGTCAACTAATGAAAAACTGTTTTTT
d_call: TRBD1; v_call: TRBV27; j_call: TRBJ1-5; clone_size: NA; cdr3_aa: CASSLWGQPDQPQHF; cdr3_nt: TGTGCCAGCAGTTTATGGGGACAGCCCGATCAGCCCCAGCATTTT
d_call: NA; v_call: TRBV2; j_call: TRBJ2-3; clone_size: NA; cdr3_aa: CASSEQGRTDTQYF; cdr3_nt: TGTGCCAGCAGTGAACAGGGGCGGACAGATACGCAGTATTTT
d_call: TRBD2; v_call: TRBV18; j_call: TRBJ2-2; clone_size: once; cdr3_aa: CASSPFGLAGENTGELFF; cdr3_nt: TGTGCCAGCTCACCCTTCGGACTAGCGGGGGAGAACACCGGGGAGCTGTTTTTT
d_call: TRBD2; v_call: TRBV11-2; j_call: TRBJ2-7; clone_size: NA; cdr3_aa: CASSLVSGRGSRYEQYF; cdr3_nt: TGTGCCAGCAGCTTAGTTAGCGGGAGAGGTAGCCGGTACGAGCAGTACTTC
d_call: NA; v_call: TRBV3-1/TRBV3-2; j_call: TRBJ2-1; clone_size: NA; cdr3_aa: CASSQNSAKNNEQFF; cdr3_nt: TGTGCCAGCAGCCAAAATAGCGCAAAAAACAATGAGCAGTTCTTC
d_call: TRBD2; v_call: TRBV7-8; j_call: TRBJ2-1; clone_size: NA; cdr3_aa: CASSLLISGGDINEQFF; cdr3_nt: TGTGCCAGCAGCTTATTGATTAGCGGGGGGGACATTAATGAGCAGTTCTTC
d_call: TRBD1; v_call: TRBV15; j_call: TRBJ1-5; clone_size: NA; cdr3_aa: CATSRGDGTGDDQPQHF; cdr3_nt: TGTGCCACCAGCAGAGGAGATGGGACAGGGGACGATCAGCCCCAGCATTTT
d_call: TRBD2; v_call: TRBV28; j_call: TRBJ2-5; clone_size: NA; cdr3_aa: CASSYVAGGGETQYF; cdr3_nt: TGTGCCAGCAGTTACGTCGCGGGAGGTGGAGAGACCCAGTACTTC
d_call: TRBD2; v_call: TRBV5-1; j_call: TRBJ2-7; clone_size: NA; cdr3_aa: CASSGGLTDEQYF; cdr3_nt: TGCGCCAGCAGCGGGGGACTAACCGACGAGCAGTACTTC
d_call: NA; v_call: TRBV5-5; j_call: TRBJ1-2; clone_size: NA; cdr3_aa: CASSLEPGDAYGYTF; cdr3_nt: TGTGCCAGCAGCTTGGAGCCAGGGGATGCCTATGGCTACACCTTC
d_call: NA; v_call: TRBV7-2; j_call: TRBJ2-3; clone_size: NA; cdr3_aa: CASSPPLNPRTQYF; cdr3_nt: TGTGCCAGCAGCCCCCCCCTAAACCCGCGTACGCAGTATTTT
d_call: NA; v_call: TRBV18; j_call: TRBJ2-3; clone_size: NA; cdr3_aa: CASLQGNTDTQYF; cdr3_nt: TGTGCCAGTCTTCAGGGGAACACAGATACGCAGTATTTT
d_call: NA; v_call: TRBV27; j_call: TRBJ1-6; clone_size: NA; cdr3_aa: CASSLSGGLYSPLHF; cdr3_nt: TGTGCCAGCAGTTTAAGCGGGGGGCTCTATTCACCCCTCCACTTT
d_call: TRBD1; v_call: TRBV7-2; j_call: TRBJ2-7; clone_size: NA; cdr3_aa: CASSLNGQGTNEQYF; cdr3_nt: TGTGCCAGCAGCTTAAATGGACAGGGGACCAACGAGCAGTACTTC
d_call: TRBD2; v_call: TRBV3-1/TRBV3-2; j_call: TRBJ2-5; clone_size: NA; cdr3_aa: CASSRPTSGGPYQETQYF; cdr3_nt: TGTGCCAGCAGCCGCCCGACTAGCGGGGGCCCGTACCAAGAGACCCAGTACTTC
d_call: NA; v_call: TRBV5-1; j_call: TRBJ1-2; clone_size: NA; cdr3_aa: CASSLVGEEGYTF; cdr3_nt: TGCGCCAGCAGCTTGGTCGGTGAGGAGGGCTACACCTTC
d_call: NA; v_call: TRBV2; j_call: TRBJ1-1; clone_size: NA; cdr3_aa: CASSDSGTEAFF; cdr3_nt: TGTGCCAGCAGTGACAGCGGCACTGAAGCTTTCTTT
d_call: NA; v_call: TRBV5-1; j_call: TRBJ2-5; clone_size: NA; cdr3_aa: CASSFSGQETQYF; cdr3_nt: TGCGCCAGCAGCTTCTCAGGACAAGAGACCCAGTACTTC
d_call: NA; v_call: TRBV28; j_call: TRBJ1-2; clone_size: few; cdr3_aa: CASSGAADNYGYTF; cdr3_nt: TGTGCCAGCAGTGGGGCGGCAGACAACTATGGCTACACCTTC
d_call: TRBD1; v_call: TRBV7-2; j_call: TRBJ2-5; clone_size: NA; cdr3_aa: CASSLRTGGETQYF; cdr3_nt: TGTGCCAGCAGCTTACGGACAGGGGGAGAGACCCAGTACTTC
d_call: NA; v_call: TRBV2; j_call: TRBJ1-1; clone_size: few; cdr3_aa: CASSYSGTLNTEAFF; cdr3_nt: TGTGCCAGCAGTTACTCCGGGACACTGAACACTGAAGCTTTCTTT
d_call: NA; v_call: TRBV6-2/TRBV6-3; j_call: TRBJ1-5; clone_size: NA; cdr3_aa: CASSSGFPNQPQHF; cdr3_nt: TGTGCCAGCAGTTCAGGGTTCCCCAATCAGCCCCAGCATTTT
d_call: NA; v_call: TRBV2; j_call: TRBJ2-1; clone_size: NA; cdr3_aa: CASTTFERNEQFF; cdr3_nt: TGTGCCAGTACTACCTTCGAGAGGAATGAGCAGTTCTTC
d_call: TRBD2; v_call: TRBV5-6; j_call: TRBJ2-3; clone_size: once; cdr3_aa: CASSLTGLAGRTSTDTQYF; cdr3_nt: TGTGCCAGCAGCTTGACGGGACTAGCGGGGAGAACCAGCACAGATACGCAGTATTTT
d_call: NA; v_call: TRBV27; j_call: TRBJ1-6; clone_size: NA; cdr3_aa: CASSFRSYNSPLHF; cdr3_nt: TGTGCCAGCAGTTTCCGGAGTTATAATTCACCCCTCCACTTT
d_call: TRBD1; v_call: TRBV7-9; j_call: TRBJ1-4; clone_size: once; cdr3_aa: CASSLTGTAEKLFF; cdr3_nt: TGTGCCAGCAGCTTGACAGGGACCGCGGAAAAACTGTTTTTT
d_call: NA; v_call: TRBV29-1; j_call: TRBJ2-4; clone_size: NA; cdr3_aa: CSVVSVTQNIQYF; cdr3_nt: TGCAGCGTTGTGTCGGTAACCCAAAACATTCAGTACTTC
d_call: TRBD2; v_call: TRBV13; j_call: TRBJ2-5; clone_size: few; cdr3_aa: CASSLGGLAGPKETQYF; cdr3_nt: TGTGCCAGCAGCTTGGGGGGACTAGCGGGACCTAAAGAGACCCAGTACTTC
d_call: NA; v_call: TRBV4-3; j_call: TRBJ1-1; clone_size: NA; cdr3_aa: CASSPQMNTEAFF; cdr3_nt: TGCGCCAGCAGCCCACAGATGAACACTGAAGCTTTCTTT
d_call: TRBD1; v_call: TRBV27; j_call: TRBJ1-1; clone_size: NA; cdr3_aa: CASSVRDRGPTEAFF; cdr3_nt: TGTGCCAGCAGTGTCCGGGACAGGGGGCCTACTGAAGCTTTCTTT
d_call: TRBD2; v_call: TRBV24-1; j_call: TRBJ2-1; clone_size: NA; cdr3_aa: CATSDPSGAYYNEQFF; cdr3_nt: TGTGCCACCAGTGATCCAAGCGGGGCATATTACAATGAGCAGTTCTTC
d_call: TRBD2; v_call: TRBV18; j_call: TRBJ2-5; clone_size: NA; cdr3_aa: CASSPALRASGGEETQYF; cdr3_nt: TGTGCCAGCTCACCAGCCCTCCGCGCTAGCGGGGGGGAAGAGACCCAGTACTTC
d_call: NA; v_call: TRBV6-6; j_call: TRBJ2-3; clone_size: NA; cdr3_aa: CASSYSLPDTQYF; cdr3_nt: TGTGCCAGCAGTTACTCACTCCCAGATACGCAGTATTTT
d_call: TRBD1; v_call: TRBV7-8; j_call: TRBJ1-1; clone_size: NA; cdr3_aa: CASRGQGNTEAFF; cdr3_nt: TGTGCCAGCAGGGGACAGGGGAACACTGAAGCTTTCTTT
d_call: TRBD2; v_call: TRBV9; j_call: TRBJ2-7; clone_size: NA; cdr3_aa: CASSVVKEASGIHTSPYEQYF; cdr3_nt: TGTGCCAGCAGCGTAGTCAAGGAGGCTAGCGGGATCCACACCTCCCCCTACGAGCAGTACTTC